The 23 T cell receptor beta chains reported below all come from one sample, sequenced in a study of a mutant IDH1 vaccine in newly diagnosed glioma. These receptors lack a known antigen. Sequencing was performed with immunoSEQ multiplex PCR; in TCRdb, only in-frame clones are kept and a portion is missing. This sample carries around 51,000 clones, roughly 78% of them seen once, and the ten largest clones take less than 2%. Time point noted: week 5, during vaccination. Doses consisted of 300 ug of mutant IDH1 20-mer peptide each, paired with topical imiquimod. Here the sequenced sample was PBMCs, taken from a glioma patient whose treatment included an IDH1 peptide vaccine. The origin of the receptors is a woman aged 40 to 49 with glioma.

This chain connects TRBV29-1 to TRBJ1-1; perhaps TRBD1 as D (5 bases). V lost 6 bases and J lost 4, with 21 bases in between. CDR1 is SQVTM, CDR2 ANQGSEA, per germline. There are 15 residues in the CDR3. The CDR3 spells CSVTMGSGGSTEAFF. CDR3 sequence (DNA): TGCAGCGTAACGATGGGGTCGGGGGGATCCACTGAAGCTTTCTTT.

The V call is TRBV4-1, the J call TRBJ2-7; a weak D match, TRBD1 (6 bases). V was shortened by 3 bases and J by 3 bases, with 9 bases between the two germline ends. CDR3 length equals 13 residues. Germline V lookup: CDR1 MGHRA, CDR2 YSYEKL. CDR3 in DNA: TGCGCCAGCAGCCAGATACAGGGCTACGAGCAGTACTTC. Amino acids: CASSQIQGYEQYF.

The J gene is TRBJ1-2, the V gene TRBV18; tentative D call: TRBD1 (5 bases). This CDR3 is built from 13 residues. Trimming took off 1 base at V and 3 bases at J, with 6 bases between the two ends. CDR1 is KGHSH, CDR2 LQKENI, per germline. The CDR3 coding sequence is TGTGCCAGCTCACCACAGGGGCACTATGGCTACACCTTC. Amino acids: CASSPQGHYGYTF.

The chain combines TRBV2 with TRBJ1-2; D remains ambiguous. The germline V and J ends were trimmed by 5 bases and 1 base, with 11 bases remaining between them. This CDR3 has 14 amino acids. Germline assignment: CDR1 SNHLY and CDR2 FYNNEI. The CDR3 sequence: CASSLDGFNYGYTF. In nucleotides, the CDR3 is TGTGCCAGCAGTCTTGACGGATTTAACTATGGCTACACCTTC.

This chain uses TRBV27 with TRBJ1-5, with D tentatively TRBD1 (5 bases). The length of the CDR3 is 17 residues. Trimming shortened V by 5 bases and J by 2 bases, and 19 bases separated the two germline ends. From germline, CDR1 is MNHEY and CDR2 SMNVEV (reference sequence). The CDR3 nucleotides read TGTGCCAGCAGTGGGGCACCGGGAATAAGGGGCAATCAGCCCCAGCATTTT. Amino acids: CASSGAPGIRGNQPQHF.

The gene calls are TRBV13 and TRBJ1-6, with D perhaps TRBD1 (5 bases). The V end was cut by 6 bases, the J end by 0 bases, with 24 bases between. The germline V gene has CDR1 PRHDT and CDR2 FYEKMQ (reference sequence). The CDR3 has 20 amino acids. CDR3 coding DNA: TGTGCCAGCAGTCGTTATGCGGGACGACTCCCGAGCTCCTATAATTCACCCCTCCACTTT. Residues: CASSRYAGRLPSSYNSPLHF.

The CDR3 region is CASSPWERDTGELFF. The CDR3 region has the DNA TGCGCCAGCAGTCCTTGGGAGCGGGACACCGGGGAGCTGTTTTTT. The chain employs TRBV5-1 and TRBJ2-2; a possible D gene is TRBD2 (6 bases). The germline V gene has CDR1 SGHRS and CDR2 YFSETQ. V was shortened by 5 bases and J by 3 bases, with 14 bases between the two germline ends. This CDR3 is 15 amino acids long. The whole variable domain, filled in from reference TRBV5-1 and TRBJ2-2, reads KAGVTQTPRYLIKTRGQQVTLSCSPISGHRSVSWYQQTPGQGLQFLFEYFSETQRNKGNFPGRFSGRQFSNSRSEMNVSTLELGDSALYLCASSPWERDTGELFFGEGSRLTVL.

The chain has TRBV7-6 and TRBJ1-5, with TRBD1 matching 8 bases. With V trimmed by 5 bases and J by 1 base, 7 bases remained unmatched. In germline, CDR1 is SGHVS, CDR2 FNYEAQ. This CDR3 has 16 amino acids. The CDR3 loop reads CASSLGQGRSNQPQHF. DNA for the CDR3: TGTGCCAGCAGCCTTGGACAGGGAAGGAGCAATCAGCCCCAGCATTTT.

The gene calls are TRBV5-1 and TRBJ1-1; D is possibly TRBD1 (5 bases). Trimming removed 4 bases from V and 2 bases from J, with 15 bases in between. The length of the CDR3 is 15 residues. Per the germline V gene, CDR1 is SGHRS and CDR2 is YFSETQ. CDR3: CASSKTTVYNTEAFF. CDR3 coding DNA: TGCGCCAGCAGCAAAACGACAGTGTATAACACTGAAGCTTTCTTT.

This chain connects TRBV7-8 to TRBJ1-5, with D perhaps TRBD1 (5 bases). This CDR3 spans 14 amino acids. Trimming removed 4 bases from V and 7 bases from J, with 14 bases in between. The V gene's germline CDR1 is SGHVS and CDR2 FQNEAQ. The DNA for the CDR3 is TGTGCCAGCAGCTATTGGGCAGGGATCCAGCCCCAGCATTTT. Encoded protein: CASSYWAGIQPQHF. Using reference TRBV7-8 and TRBJ1-5 for the parts outside the CDR3, the full variable domain is GAGVSQSPRYKVAKRGQDVALRCDPISGHVSLFWYQQALGQGPEFLTYFQNEAQLDKSGLPSDRFFAERPEGSVSTLKIQRTQQEDSAVYLCASSYWAGIQPQHFGDGTRLSIL.

The chain is built from TRBV2 and TRBJ1-2; D is possibly TRBD1 (5 bases). Trimming shortened V by 2 bases and J by 8 bases, and 18 bases separated the two germline ends. In germline, CDR1 is SNHLY, CDR2 FYNNEI. This CDR3 spans 15 amino acids. CDR3 DNA sequence: TGTGCCAGCAGTGAATACGAATCAGGGCGGAGCGGCTACACCTTC. As protein: CASSEYESGRSGYTF.

The rearrangement uses TRBV30 and TRBJ1-4; tentatively, D is TRBD1 (5 bases). The germline gives CDR1 GTSNPN, CDR2 SVGIG (reference sequence). Deletions cut 2 bases from V and 4 bases from J, with 11 bases between. This CDR3 is built from 14 residues. As DNA, the CDR3 is TGTGCCTGGAGTACGACAGTACATAATGAAAAACTGTTTTTT. Translating it yields CAWSTTVHNEKLFF. The full variable domain, in which reference TRBV30 and TRBJ1-4 provide the parts outside the CDR3, is SQTIHQWPATLVQPVGSPLSLECTVEGTSNPNLYWYRQAAGRGLQLLFYSVGIGQISSEVPQNLSASRPQDRQFILSSKKLLLSDSGFYLCAWSTTVHNEKLFFGSGTQLSVL.

The chain is built from TRBV29-1 and TRBJ1-3, with no clear D. Germline V gene lookup returns CDR1 SQVTM and CDR2 ANQGSEA. V was cut by 4 bases and J by 2 bases, with 9 bases left in between. The CDR3 has 13 amino acids. CDR3: CSVALETGNTIYF. The CDR3 DNA is TGCAGCGTTGCCCTCGAAACTGGAAACACCATATATTTT.

The rearrangement joins TRBV5-1 to TRBJ1-1; 9 nucleotides align to TRBD1. This CDR3 contains 16 residues. J gave up 0 bases and V 5 bases, and 8 bases lay outside the gene matches. Germline V CDR1 and CDR2: SGHRS, YFSETQ. In DNA form, the CDR3 reads TGCGCCAGCAGACCTACAGGACAGGGGATGAACACTGAAGCTTTCTTT. Encoded protein: CASRPTGQGMNTEAFF.

This clone turned up a few times. This chain joins TRBV29-1 and TRBJ1-4; TRBD1 might be the D (6 bases). CDR3 length: 13 amino acids. V gave up 6 bases and J gave up 3 bases, with 11 bases separating them. Germline V lookup: CDR1 SQVTM, CDR2 ANQGSEA. The CDR3 is CSVQQGSNEKLFF. The CDR3 DNA reads as TGCAGCGTACAACAGGGATCTAATGAAAAACTGTTTTTT.

The chain links TRBV5-4 to TRBJ2-6, with D perhaps assigned TRBD1 or TRBD2 (6 bases each). In germline, CDR1 is SGHNT, CDR2 YYREEE (reference sequence). The V end lost 2 bases, the J end lost 1 base, and 7 bases lay between the germline ends. This CDR3 spans 15 amino acids. The CDR3 loop reads CASSLGGSGANVLTF. The CDR3 DNA sequence: TGTGCCAGCAGCTTAGGGGGGTCTGGGGCCAACGTCCTGACTTTC.

Written as DNA, the CDR3 is TGTGCCAGCAGTTGGACCGGGACAGGGGGCCACGAGCAGTACTTC. Translated, it gives CASSWTGTGGHEQYF. This chain uses TRBV6-7 with TRBJ2-7, with TRBD1 matching over 12 bases. TRBV6-7 is designated an ORF whose function remains uncertain. Germline trimming cut 4 bases from V and 5 bases from J; bases unmatched to any gene: 6. The CDR3 runs 15 residues.

The chain employs TRBV2 and TRBJ2-5, with 8 bases identical to TRBD2. V shed 5 bases and J 3 bases; nucleotides not matched to a gene: 8. The germline CDR1 and CDR2 sequences are SNHLY and FYNNEI. The CDR3 is 15 residues long. The CDR3 sequence is CASSRPGGVEETQYF. In DNA, the CDR3 is TGTGCCAGCAGTAGACCCGGGGGGGTCGAAGAGACCCAGTACTTC.

In its sample, this clone was seen a few times. The CDR3 reads CSVVGNADQPQHF. CDR3 DNA sequence: TGCAGCGTTGTGGGTAACGCTGATCAGCCCCAGCATTTT. V usage is TRBV29-1 and J usage is TRBJ1-5; D is unclear. The germline V and J ends were trimmed by 4 bases and 5 bases, with 12 bases remaining between them. The CDR3 sequence is 13 residues long. Germline CDR1 and CDR2: SQVTM and ANQGSEA.

This chain links TRBV12-2 with TRBJ1-1. TRBV12-2 is a documented pseudogene. This CDR3 has 12 residues. CDR3 coding DNA: TGTGCAAGTCGCTTAGATCGGGGCGGGGCTTTCTTT. This codes for CASRLDRGGAFF.

The chain carries TRBV7-6 and TRBJ2-7; D could derive from TRBD1 or TRBD2 (6 bases each). V was pared by 6 bases and J by 2 bases, with 14 bases between. Germline CDR1 reads SGHVS; CDR2 reads FNYEAQ. The CDR3 covers 14 residues. CDR3 coding DNA: TGTGCCAGCAGTACATCGGGGGCAACCTACGAGCAGTACTTC. Protein: CASSTSGATYEQYF.

J is TRBJ1-6 and V is TRBV25-1; D is unresolved. The germline CDR1 and CDR2 sequences are MGHDK and SYGVNS. The CDR3 is made up of 12 amino acids. Trimming left V 2 bases short and J 10 bases short, with 6 bases between. CDR3: CASSEPGSPLHF. Here the CDR3 DNA reads TGTGCCAGCAGTGAACCCGGCTCACCCCTCCACTTT.

The rearrangement uses TRBV4-1 and TRBJ2-3, with 9 positions matching TRBD2. The V gene's germline CDR1 is MGHRA and CDR2 YSYEKL. V was pared by 3 bases and J by 8 bases, with 15 bases of the junction left unmatched. The CDR3 extends over 17 amino acids. The CDR3 nucleotides read TGCGCCAGCAGCCAGATTGGGCTAGCGGGGCCGCGGGGTACGCAGTATTTT. This gives the protein CASSQIGLAGPRGTQYF.